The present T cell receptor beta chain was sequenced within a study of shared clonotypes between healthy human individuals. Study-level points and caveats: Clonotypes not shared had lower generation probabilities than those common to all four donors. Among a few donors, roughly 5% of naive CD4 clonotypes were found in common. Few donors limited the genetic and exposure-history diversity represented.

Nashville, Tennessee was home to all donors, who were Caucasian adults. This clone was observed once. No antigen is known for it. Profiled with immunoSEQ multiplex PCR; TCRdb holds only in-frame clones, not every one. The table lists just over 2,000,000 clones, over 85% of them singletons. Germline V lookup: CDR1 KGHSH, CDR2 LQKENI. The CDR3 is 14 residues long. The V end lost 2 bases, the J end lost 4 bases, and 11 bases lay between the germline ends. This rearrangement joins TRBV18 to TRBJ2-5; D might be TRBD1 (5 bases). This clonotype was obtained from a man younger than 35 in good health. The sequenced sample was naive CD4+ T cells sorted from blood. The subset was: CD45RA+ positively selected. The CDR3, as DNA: TGTGCCAGCTCACCAAAGCCAGGGATAGAGACCCAGTACTTC. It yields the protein CASSPKPGIETQYF.